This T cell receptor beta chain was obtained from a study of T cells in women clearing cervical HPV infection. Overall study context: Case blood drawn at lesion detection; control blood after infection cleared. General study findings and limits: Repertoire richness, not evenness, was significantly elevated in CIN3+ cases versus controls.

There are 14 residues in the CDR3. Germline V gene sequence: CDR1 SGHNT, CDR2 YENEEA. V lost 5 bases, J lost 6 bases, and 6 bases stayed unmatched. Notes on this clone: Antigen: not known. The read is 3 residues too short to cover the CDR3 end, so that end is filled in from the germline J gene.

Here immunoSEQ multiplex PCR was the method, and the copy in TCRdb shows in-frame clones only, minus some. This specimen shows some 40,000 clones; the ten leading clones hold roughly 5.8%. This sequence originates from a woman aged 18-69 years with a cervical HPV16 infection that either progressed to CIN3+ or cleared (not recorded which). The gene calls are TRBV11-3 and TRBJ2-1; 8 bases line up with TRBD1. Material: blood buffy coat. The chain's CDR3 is CASSPWQGANEQFF. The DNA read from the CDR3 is TGTGCCAGCAGCCCCTGGCAGGGGGCCAATGAG. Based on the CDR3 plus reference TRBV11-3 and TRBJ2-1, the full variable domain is EAGVVQSPRYKIIEKKQPVAFWCNPISGHNTLYWYLQNLGQGPELLIRYENEEAVDDSQLPKDRFSAERLKGVDSTLKIQPAELGDSAVYLCASSPWQGANEQFFGPGTRLTVL.